The 21 T cell receptor beta chains presented below share a single source sample, sequenced in a study of T cell responses to AZD1222 COVID-19 vaccine. Clones were sequenced by immunoSEQ multiplex PCR, and TCRdb holds only the in-frame ones, with some missing. The table records some 130,000 clones, about 93% of them present only once. Here the sequenced sample was peripheral blood, taken 28 days after the second AZD1222 dose. The receptors here all came from an adult who received the AZD1222 COVID-19 vaccine.

The chain joins TRBV7-6 to TRBJ1-2; a weak D match, TRBD1 (5 bases). Germline assignment: CDR1 SGHVS and CDR2 FNYEAQ. Trimming took off 4 bases at V and 1 base at J, with 22 bases between the two ends. The CDR3 has 18 amino acids. The CDR3 is CASSSRFASREDNYGYTF. CDR3 sequence (DNA): TGTGCCAGCAGCTCCCGCTTTGCCTCCAGGGAGGATAACTATGGCTACACCTTC.

The chain has TRBV28 and TRBJ2-3; a possible D gene is TRBD2 (5 bases). Germline CDR1 reads MDHEN; CDR2 reads SYDVKM. The CDR3 runs to 11 residues. Trimming took 8 bases from V and 4 from J, leaving 7 bases between them. The CDR3 here is CASWESDTQYF. The CDR3 DNA sequence: TGTGCCAGCTGGGAGTCAGATACGCAGTATTTT. Drawing the rest from reference TRBV28 and TRBJ2-3, the complete variable domain is DVKVTQSSRYLVKRTGEKVFLECVQDMDHENMFWYRQDPGLGLRLIYFSYDVKMKEKGDIPEGYSVSREKKERFSLILESASTNQTSMYLCASWESDTQYFGPGTRLTVL.

This sequence joins TRBV6-5 and TRBJ1-1, with D perhaps TRBD1 (6 bases). The V gene lost 2 bases and the J gene lost 5 bases, with 12 bases spanning the gap. Germline values: CDR1 MNHEY, CDR2 SVGAGI. The CDR3 runs to 14 residues. CDR3 amino acids: CASSYRAGETEAFF. In DNA, the CDR3 is TGTGCCAGCAGTTACAGGGCAGGGGAAACTGAAGCTTTCTTT.

The chain uses TRBV14 and TRBJ2-1; D uncertain. The CDR3 has 13 amino acids. Germline CDR1 is SGHDN and CDR2 is FVKESK. V lost 5 bases and J lost 5, with 10 bases in between. The CDR3 bases are TGTGCCAGCAGCTACGACCGGCACAATGAGCAGTTCTTC. This translates into CASSYDRHNEQFF.

V gene TRBV5-6 combines with J gene TRBJ1-1; D is unclear. CDR3 size: 13 residues. The germline gives CDR1 SGHDT, CDR2 YYEEEE. Trimming took 5 bases from V and 0 from J, leaving 8 bases between them. CDR3 nucleotide sequence: TGTGCCAGCAGTATCATCATGAACACTGAAGCTTTCTTT. As protein: CASSIIMNTEAFF.

This clone showed up just once. This chain connects TRBV19 to TRBJ1-1; D gene uncertain. The germline V and J ends were trimmed by 5 bases and 8 bases, with 15 bases remaining between them. Germline V gene lookup returns CDR1 LNHDA and CDR2 SQIVND (reference sequence). This CDR3 is built from 13 residues. The DNA of the CDR3 is TGTGCCAGTAGTCCCGGAATTGGGGAGGAAGCTTTCTTT. Protein sequence: CASSPGIGEEAFF. Using reference TRBV19 and TRBJ1-1 for the parts outside the CDR3, the full variable domain is DGGITQSPKYLFRKEGQNVTLSCEQNLNHDAMYWYRQDPGQGLRLIYYSQIVNDFQKGDIAEGYSVSREKKESFPLTVTSAQKNPTAFYLCASSPGIGEEAFFGQGTRLTVV.

The sample holds one count of this clone. The CDR3 protein is CASNDIGYGYTF. CDR3 bases: TGTGCCAGCAACGACATTGGCTATGGCTACACCTTC. The rearrangement joins TRBV2 to TRBJ1-2; D not certain. The V end lost 7 bases, the J end lost 4 bases, and 10 bases lay between the germline ends. Germline assignment: CDR1 SNHLY and CDR2 FYNNEI. This CDR3 is built from 12 residues.

To note about this clone: Distinct nucleotide sequences in the sample also encode this CDR3. V usage is TRBV7-3 and J usage is TRBJ2-1; 8 bases fit TRBD2. CDR1 SGHTA and CDR2 FQGTGA come from the germline V gene. The J segment lost 3 bases and the V segment lost 1 base, leaving 2 bases of the junction unmatched. The CDR3 length is 15 residues. The CDR3 sequence: CASSLSLAGYNEQFF. The CDR3 DNA sequence: TGTGCCAGCAGCTTAAGTCTAGCGGGCTACAATGAGCAGTTCTTC.

V and J are TRBV9 and TRBJ1-3; 9 bases line up with TRBD1. CDR1 and CDR2 (germline): SGDLS, YYNGEE. V trimming: 4 bases; J trimming: 4 bases; junction bases outside the gene matches: 6. CDR3 length: 15 amino acids. CDR3 sequence reads: CASSKGTGLGNTIYF. DNA of the CDR3: TGTGCCAGCAGCAAAGGGACAGGGCTCGGAAACACCATATATTTT.

The chain is built from TRBV11-3 and TRBJ2-3, with a weak D call TRBD2 (5 bases). Germline-derived CDR1 and CDR2 are SGHNT and YENEEA. Trimming took 8 bases from V and 2 from J, leaving 17 bases between them. The CDR3 is 15 residues long. CDR3 sequence (DNA): TGTGCCAGCCAAAAGGAGGCGGCCATCACAGATACGCAGTATTTT. Translating gives CASQKEAAITDTQYF. Based on the CDR3 plus reference TRBV11-3 and TRBJ2-3, the full variable domain is EAGVVQSPRYKIIEKKQPVAFWCNPISGHNTLYWYLQNLGQGPELLIRYENEEAVDDSQLPKDRFSAERLKGVDSTLKIQPAELGDSAVYLCASQKEAAITDTQYFGPGTRLTVL.

CDR3 nucleotide sequence: TGTGCCAGCAGTGGAGATCTATGGGTAGGCTACACCTTC. Translated: CASSGDLWVGYTF. The V gene is TRBV2, the J gene TRBJ1-2; D unclear. The germline V and J ends were trimmed by 4 bases and 8 bases, with 14 bases remaining between them. CDR1 is SNHLY and CDR2 is FYNNEI in the germline V gene. The CDR3 has 13 residues.

V usage is TRBV7-2 and J usage is TRBJ2-5; a possible D gene is TRBD2 (7 bases). The CDR3 runs to 14 residues. Per germline, CDR1 SGHTA and CDR2 FQGNSA. Deletions cut 8 bases from V and 3 bases from J, with 16 bases between. The CDR3 DNA reads TGTGCCAGCCAGGCCTGGGGGGGCGAAGAGACCCAGTACTTC. It translates to CASQAWGGEETQYF. The variable domain in full, with the rest retrieved from reference TRBV7-2 and TRBJ2-5, is GAGVSQSPSNKVTEKGKDVELRCDPISGHTALYWYRQSLGQGLEFLIYFQGNSAPDKSGLPSDRFSAERTGGSVSTLTIQRTQQEDSAVYLCASQAWGGEETQYFGPGTRLLVL.

This clone was counted once. The chain links TRBV27 to TRBJ2-1, with TRBD2 matching 8 bases. The CDR3 has 15 amino acids. V shed 4 bases and J 4 bases; nucleotides not matched to a gene: 6. Germline CDR1 and CDR2: MNHEY and SMNVEV (reference sequence). The CDR3 coding sequence is TGTGCCAGCAGTTGGGCTAGCGGGCCATACAATGAGCAGTTCTTC. It yields the protein CASSWASGPYNEQFF.

The chain carries TRBV7-3 and TRBJ1-2; TRBD1 aligns across 7 bases. The V and J ends lost 2 bases and 4 bases, in that order; junction bases with no gene match: 10. The CDR3 loop spans 16 amino acids. Per the germline V gene, CDR1 is SGHTA and CDR2 is FQGTGA. Here the CDR3 reads CASSLSGSGTVYGYTF. Here the CDR3 DNA reads TGTGCCAGCAGCTTATCAGGGTCGGGGACAGTCTATGGCTACACCTTC.

The genes are TRBV10-1 and TRBJ1-6, with D maybe TRBD1 (5 bases). Germline assignment: CDR1 WNHNN and CDR2 SYGVQD (reference sequence). The CDR3 covers 13 residues. Trimming removed 7 bases from V and 7 bases from J, with 11 bases in between. The CDR3 is CASMGQGNSPLHF. The CDR3 bases are TGCGCCAGCATGGGGCAGGGAAATTCACCCCTCCACTTT.

The table lists this clone with a count of one. The V and J genes are TRBV5-8 and TRBJ1-5; D is possibly TRBD1 (6 bases). The CDR3 is made up of 15 amino acids. CDR1 and CDR2 from the germline V gene are SGHTS and YDEGEE. V was clipped by 0 bases and J by 7 bases, with 14 bases between them. The CDR3 DNA reads as TGTGCCAGCAGCTTGGAGGGGGTCTCAGGACAGCCCCAGCATTTT. This codes for CASSLEGVSGQPQHF.

The chain combines TRBV7-2 with TRBJ1-1; D is perhaps TRBD1 (5 bases). Trimming took off 4 bases at V and 1 base at J, with 10 bases between the two ends. Germline V gene sequence: CDR1 SGHTA, CDR2 FQGNSA. This CDR3 region has 14 residues. The CDR3, as DNA: TGTGCCAGCAGCTGGGGGGAGACGAACACTGAAGCTTTCTTT. The encoded protein is CASSWGETNTEAFF.

This rearrangement joins TRBV6-1 to TRBJ2-3; D possibly corresponds to TRBD1 (5 bases). Germline values: CDR1 MNHNS, CDR2 SASEGT. Trimming left V 3 bases short and J 1 base short, with 8 bases between. This CDR3 comprises 14 residues. CDR3 residues: CASSDPQGTDTQYF. In DNA form, the CDR3 reads TGTGCCAGCAGTGACCCACAGGGCACAGATACGCAGTATTTT.

This clone has a single count. The chain couples TRBV6-4 to TRBJ1-6, with 8 bases lining up with TRBD1. Germline trimming cut 0 bases from V and 10 bases from J; bases unmatched to any gene: 5. The V gene's germline CDR1 is MRHNA and CDR2 SNTAGT. This CDR3 is built from 15 residues. The CDR3 spells CASSDSPRQGSPLHF. The CDR3 DNA reads as TGTGCCAGCAGTGACTCCCCGAGACAGGGGTCACCCCTCCACTTT.

The gene calls are TRBV6-2 or TRBV6-3 and TRBJ1-1; D call uncertain. Germline assignment: CDR1 MNHEY and CDR2 SVGEGT. The V end lost 3 bases, the J end lost 0 bases, and 8 bases lay between the germline ends. The CDR3 is made up of 14 amino acids. The DNA for the CDR3 is TGTGCCAGCAGTTATCTGTCCCTGAACACTGAAGCTTTCTTT. Amino acids: CASSYLSLNTEAFF.

The V call is TRBV5-1, the J call TRBJ1-1; D may be TRBD1 (6 bases). The CDR3 contains 15 residues. V lost 0 bases and J lost 1, with 10 bases in between. CDR1 is SGHRS, CDR2 YFSETQ, per germline. CDR3 residues: CASSLVRDTNTEAFF. The CDR3 DNA sequence: TGCGCCAGCAGCTTGGTGAGGGACACGAACACTGAAGCTTTCTTT.